Following are 29 T cell receptor beta chains from one sample sequenced in a study of blood T cell repertoires in COVID-19. Some clones are missing from TCRdb's copy, which holds only in-frame ones; the method was immunoSEQ multiplex PCR. The data hold 350,000 to 450,000 clones, with around 87% observed a single time. Sequenced sample: PBMCs or T cells enriched from blood (not recorded which). The receptor set was obtained from a man aged 35-49 years in a cohort exposed to, infected with or recovered from COVID-19 (not recorded which).

This chain connects TRBV5-5 to TRBJ1-5, with 7 bases fitting TRBD1. The V segment lost 2 bases and the J segment 11 bases; nucleotides outside the gene matches: 10. The CDR3 runs 14 residues. CDR1 SGHKS and CDR2 YYEKEE come from the germline V gene (reference sequence). The CDR3 spells CASSLQGLPGAQHF. CDR3 DNA sequence: TGTGCCAGCAGCTTACAGGGGCTACCTGGTGCCCAGCATTTT.

The rearrangement uses TRBV11-2 and TRBJ2-7; possible D gene TRBD2, 5 bases. V lost 5 bases and J lost 1, with 12 bases in between. This CDR3 is built from 14 residues. Germline-derived CDR1 and CDR2 are SGHAT and FQNNGV. The CDR3 bases are TGTGCCAGCAGCCCTCGGGGAGTTTCCTACGAGCAGTACTTC. It codes for CASSPRGVSYEQYF.

The gene calls are TRBV3-1 (or the pseudogene TRBV3-2) and TRBJ2-5; 10 bases are shared with TRBD2. The CDR3 runs 16 residues. Per germline, CDR1 LGHDT and CDR2 YNNKEL (reference sequence). V lost 1 base and J lost 5; bases outside the gene matches: 7. CDR3 bases: TGTGCCAGCAGCCAAGGTTCTAGCGGGAGAAGGGAGACCCAGTACTTC. The encoded protein is CASSQGSSGRRETQYF.

The chain couples TRBV5-1 to TRBJ1-6; possible D gene TRBD1, 6 bases. This CDR3 is 15 amino acids long. The germline V gene has CDR1 SGHRS and CDR2 YFSETQ. V lost 4 bases to trimming and J lost 4 bases, with 12 bases between them. CDR3 nucleotides: TGCGCCAGCAGCCTGGAGGACAGTTATAATTCACCCCTCCACTTT. Translation: CASSLEDSYNSPLHF.

This clone showed up just a few times. The chain employs TRBV6-5 and TRBJ1-1; 8 bases match TRBD1. This CDR3 has 14 amino acids. The V and J ends lost 6 bases and 6 bases, in that order; junction bases with no gene match: 9. CDR1 and CDR2 from the germline V gene are MNHEY and SVGAGI. For the CDR3, the DNA is TGTGCCAGCAGCGCAGGGGGCGGAAAGGCTGAAGCTTTCTTT. Amino acids: CASSAGGGKAEAFF.

The chain combines TRBV5-1 with TRBJ2-3; 7 positions agree with TRBD2. This CDR3 has 15 residues. The germline V gene has CDR1 SGHRS and CDR2 YFSETQ. The V and J ends lost 1 base and 4 bases, in that order; junction bases with no gene match: 6. DNA of the CDR3: TGCGCCAGCAGCTTGAGTGGGGGGGAGGCAGATACGCAGTATTTT. This translates into CASSLSGGEADTQYF.

The chain employs TRBV6-5 and TRBJ2-7; 10 nucleotides align to TRBD1. The V gene end was trimmed by 6 bases and the J gene end by 3 bases; junction bases not matched to a gene: 8. The CDR3 runs 15 residues. CDR1 is MNHEY and CDR2 is SVGAGI in the germline V gene. CDR3 DNA: TGTGCCAGCAGGACAGGGGGCGGAGGTTTCTACGAGCAGTACTTC. Translated: CASRTGGGGFYEQYF.

V gene TRBV28 combines with J gene TRBJ2-1, with TRBD2 matching 13 bases. Germline V lookup: CDR1 MDHEN, CDR2 SYDVKM. This CDR3 comprises 20 residues. Unmatched junction bases numbered 12, after V lost 3 bases and J lost 1 base. CDR3 protein: CASSLEGTSGVGGSYNEQFF. CDR3 DNA: TGTGCCAGCAGTTTGGAAGGGACTAGCGGGGTGGGGGGATCCTACAATGAGCAGTTCTTC. Supplemented by reference TRBV28 and TRBJ2-1, the full variable domain reads DVKVTQSSRYLVKRTGEKVFLECVQDMDHENMFWYRQDPGLGLRLIYFSYDVKMKEKGDIPEGYSVSREKKERFSLILESASTNQTSMYLCASSLEGTSGVGGSYNEQFFGPGTRLTVL.

This clone was observed once. The chain has TRBV3-1 (or the pseudogene TRBV3-2) and TRBJ1-4; D may be TRBD1 (6 bases). V gave up 4 bases and J gave up 8 bases, with 17 bases separating them. The CDR3 length is 15 residues. The germline CDR1 and CDR2 sequences are LGHDT and YNNKEL (reference sequence). The DNA of the CDR3 is TGTGCCAGCAGCCTTAGCCGGGACACGACGGAAAAACTGTTTTTT. It specifies CASSLSRDTTEKLFF.

The chain uses TRBV11-2 and TRBJ1-2, with TRBD1 matching over 9 bases. The ends lost 4 bases at V and 3 bases at J; junction bases unmatched: 6. Germline V CDR1 and CDR2: SGHAT, FQNNGV. The CDR3 is 15 amino acids. The chain's CDR3 is CASSSPGTGYYGYTF. The CDR3 DNA follows: TGTGCCAGCAGCTCCCCCGGGACAGGGTACTATGGCTACACCTTC.

V and J are TRBV30 and TRBJ1-1; D gene ambiguous. This CDR3 is 16 amino acids long. The germline V gene has CDR1 GTSNPN and CDR2 SVGIG (reference sequence). V was pared by 2 bases and J by 1 base, with 17 bases between. The CDR3 region has the DNA TGTGCCTGGAGTCCCGGCGGGAGCCGAAAGAACACTGAAGCTTTCTTT. Its protein is CAWSPGGSRKNTEAFF.

CDR3 loop: CAWSGLSISYEQYF. The CDR3 nucleotides read TGTGCCTGGAGTGGTCTCAGTATTTCCTACGAGCAGTACTTC. The chain uses TRBV30 and TRBJ2-7; D remains unclear. CDR3 length: 14 amino acids. Per the germline V gene, CDR1 is GTSNPN and CDR2 is SVGIG (reference sequence). Trimming cost V 1 base and J 1 base, with 11 bases left between them.

V is TRBV6-5 and J is TRBJ2-5; D is unclear. This CDR3 spans 15 amino acids. CDR1 is MNHEY, CDR2 SVGAGI, per germline. V lost 7 bases to trimming and J lost 4 bases, with 19 bases between them. Written as DNA, the CDR3 is TGTGCCAGCATTAGAGACTCTTGGGTGGGAGAGACCCAGTACTTC. It translates to CASIRDSWVGETQYF.

V gene TRBV5-1 combines with J gene TRBJ1-5, with D perhaps TRBD1 (6 bases). V dropped 0 bases and J dropped 6 bases, with 13 bases sitting between them. This CDR3 region has 15 residues. Germline loops: CDR1 SGHRS, CDR2 YFSETQ. The CDR3 nucleotides are TGCGCCAGCAGCTTGGGTACAGGGACCATTCAGCCCCAGCATTTT. Its protein product is CASSLGTGTIQPQHF.

The chain carries TRBV5-4 and TRBJ1-1, with D unclear. Germline lookup yields CDR1 SGHNT and CDR2 YYREEE (reference sequence). Trimming took 3 bases from V and 3 from J, leaving 12 bases between them. The CDR3 covers 14 residues. In DNA, the CDR3 is TGTGCCAGCAGCTCGGTAGTACGGGACACTGAAGCTTTCTTT. This codes for CASSSVVRDTEAFF.

This chain joins TRBV24-1 and TRBJ2-1, with 9 bases aligning to TRBD1. The V gene's germline CDR1 is KGHDR and CDR2 SFDVKD. V lost 5 bases and J lost 6; bases outside the gene matches: 4. CDR3 size: 14 residues. CDR3 nucleotide sequence: TGTGCCACCAGTGTACGGGACAGGGTCAATGAGCAGTTCTTC. It is translated as CATSVRDRVNEQFF.

The chain has TRBV5-4 and TRBJ2-7; 7 bases are shared with TRBD2. The germline gives CDR1 SGHNT, CDR2 YYREEE (reference sequence). Trimming at V came to 5 bases and at J to 2 bases, leaving 7 bases not matched to a gene. The CDR3 is 14 amino acids. CDR3 protein: CASREGGRTYEQYF. DNA for the CDR3: TGTGCCAGCAGGGAGGGAGGGAGAACCTACGAGCAGTACTTC.

The chain carries TRBV9 and TRBJ2-2; 9 bases agree with TRBD1. The CDR3 contains 17 residues. Germline loops: CDR1 SGDLS, CDR2 YYNGEE. V gave up 1 base and J gave up 2 bases; unmatched junction bases: 6. Here the CDR3 DNA reads TGTGCCAGCAGCGTACCTACAGGGGGCCCTAACACCGGGGAGCTGTTTTTT. It codes for CASSVPTGGPNTGELFF. Drawing the rest from reference TRBV9 and TRBJ2-2, the complete variable domain is DSGVTQTPKHLITATGQRVTLRCSPRSGDLSVYWYQQSLDQGLQFLIQYYNGEERAKGNILERFSAQQFPDLHSELNLSSLELGDSALYFCASSVPTGGPNTGELFFGEGSRLTVL.

The chain links TRBV5-1 to TRBJ1-1; D not certain. V shed 0 bases and J shed 4 bases, with 10 bases lying between them. Germline assignment: CDR1 SGHRS and CDR2 YFSETQ. This CDR3 comprises 14 residues. The CDR3 DNA follows: TGCGCCAGCAGCTTGGAGGGAGGACGCACTGAAGCTTTCTTT. It is translated as CASSLEGGRTEAFF.

V is TRBV7-9 and J is TRBJ1-3, with 7 bases fitting TRBD1. Unmatched junction bases numbered 10, after V lost 4 bases and J lost 4 bases. CDR1 and CDR2 (germline): SEHNR, FQNEAQ (reference sequence). This CDR3 contains 16 residues. This CDR3 reads CASSSLQGFHGNTIYF. The DNA for the CDR3 is TGTGCCAGCAGCTCGCTACAGGGGTTTCACGGAAACACCATATATTTT.

The chain couples TRBV6-4 to TRBJ2-1; TRBD2 agrees at 7 bases. V dropped 3 bases and J dropped 9; count of bases not matched to a gene: 11. Germline CDR1 and CDR2: MRHNA and SNTAGT. This CDR3 region has 15 residues. DNA for the CDR3: TGTGCCAGCAGTGAGGGACTACAAGGGCCTTTTGAGCAGTTCTTC. This codes for CASSEGLQGPFEQFF.

A few counts support this clone. The chain has TRBV6-5 and TRBJ1-5, with D perhaps matching TRBD1 (6 bases). The CDR3 runs 15 residues. CDR1 is MNHEY and CDR2 is SVGAGI in the germline V gene. V lost 6 bases, J lost 6 bases, and 18 bases lay in between. The CDR3 sequence is CASRDTGTGGQPQHF. The CDR3 bases are TGTGCCAGCAGAGATACAGGGACGGGAGGTCAGCCCCAGCATTTT.

The chain couples TRBV11-2 to TRBJ2-1; 8 bases align to TRBD2. V gave up 1 base and J gave up 0 bases; unmatched junction bases: 5. The germline V gene encodes CDR1 SGHAT and CDR2 FQNNGV. The CDR3 length is 17 residues. The CDR3 DNA reads TGTGCCAGCAGCTTAGCGGGCGGGGGGATCTCCTACAATGAGCAGTTCTTC. Protein product: CASSLAGGGISYNEQFF.

The gene calls are TRBV3-1 (or the pseudogene TRBV3-2) and TRBJ2-7, with D uncertain. The CDR3 consists of 17 residues. Deletions cut 1 base from V and 7 bases from J, with 23 bases between. Germline assignment: CDR1 LGHDT and CDR2 YNNKEL (reference sequence). Written as DNA, the CDR3 is TGTGCCAGCAGCCAAGCGTCTGCGCGCCCCCATTTGAGGGAGCAGTACTTC. It translates to CASSQASARPHLREQYF.

V gene TRBV9 combines with J gene TRBJ2-3; a weak D match, TRBD2 (6 bases). Germline V gene lookup returns CDR1 SGDLS and CDR2 YYNGEE. Between the trimmed V and J ends, which lost 7 bases and 4 bases, there was a span of 13 bases. The CDR3 runs to 13 residues. The CDR3 sequence: CASGRRGSDTQYF. The CDR3 DNA reads as TGTGCCAGCGGCCGACGGGGGTCAGATACGCAGTATTTT.

The chain is built from TRBV19 and TRBJ2-7; 10 bases line up with TRBD1. The CDR3 loop spans 15 amino acids. Trimming at V came to 5 bases and at J to 4 bases, leaving 8 bases not matched to a gene. Germline V gives CDR1 LNHDA, CDR2 SQIVND (reference sequence). The CDR3 DNA sequence: TGTGCCAGTAGTGCCCGGGACAGGGGAACGTACGAGCAGTACTTC. This gives the protein CASSARDRGTYEQYF.

This chain uses TRBV27 with TRBJ2-7, with 15 bases matching TRBD2. Per the germline V gene, CDR1 is MNHEY and CDR2 is SMNVEV (reference sequence). With V trimmed by 5 bases and J by 5 bases, 7 bases remained unmatched. This CDR3 has 16 residues. The CDR3 is CASSPRTSGRANEQYF. CDR3 DNA: TGTGCCAGCAGTCCCCGGACTAGCGGGAGGGCAAACGAGCAGTACTTC.

The V and J genes are TRBV14 and TRBJ1-2; 7 bases are a match to TRBD1. The germline V gene has CDR1 SGHDN and CDR2 FVKESK. The CDR3 runs 13 residues. With V trimmed by 4 bases and J by 6 bases, 5 bases remained unmatched. CDR3 residues: CASSPRQGHGYTF. The CDR3 nucleotides are TGTGCCAGCAGCCCCCGACAGGGACATGGCTACACCTTC.

This chain connects TRBV5-1 to TRBJ1-4; D may be TRBD1 (5 bases). V lost 0 bases, J lost 7 bases, and 16 bases lay in between. CDR1 and CDR2 from the germline V gene are SGHRS and YFSETQ. The CDR3 is 16 residues long. The CDR3 loop reads CASSLEGGRRGEKLFF. In DNA, the CDR3 is TGCGCCAGCAGCTTGGAAGGTGGTCGAAGGGGTGAAAAACTGTTTTTT.